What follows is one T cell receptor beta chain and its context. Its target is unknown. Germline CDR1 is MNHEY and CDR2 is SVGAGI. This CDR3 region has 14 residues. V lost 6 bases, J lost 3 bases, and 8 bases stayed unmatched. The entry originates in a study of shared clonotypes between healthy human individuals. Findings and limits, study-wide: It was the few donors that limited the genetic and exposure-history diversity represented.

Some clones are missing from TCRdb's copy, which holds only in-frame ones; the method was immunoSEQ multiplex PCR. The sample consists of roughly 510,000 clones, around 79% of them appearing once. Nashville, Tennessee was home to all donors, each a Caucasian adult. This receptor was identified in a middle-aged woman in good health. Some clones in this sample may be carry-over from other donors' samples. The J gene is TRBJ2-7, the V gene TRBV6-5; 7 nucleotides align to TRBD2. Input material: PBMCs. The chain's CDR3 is CASSFSGPFYEQYF. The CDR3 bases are TGTGCCAGCAGCTTTAGCGGGCCCTTCTACGAGCAGTACTTC.